Here is one T cell receptor beta chain with its context. This sample is drawn from a study of technical replicates of blood from several donors. The protocol was immunoSEQ multiplex PCR, while the TCRdb copy is restricted to in-frame clones and leaves out a portion. The repertoire has around 13,000 clones, about 86% of them found once; the top ten carry about an eighth. Germline trimming cut 4 bases from V and 4 bases from J; bases unmatched to any gene: 7. From germline, CDR1 is LNHDA and CDR2 SQIVND (reference sequence). This CDR3 spans 15 amino acids. The TCR was taken from a human donor in good health. The chain combines TRBV19 with TRBJ1-2; 9 positions match TRBD1. Sequencing was performed on PBMCs. The CDR3 loop is CASSTRTGVSYGYTF. The CDR3 nucleotides are TGTGCCAGTAGTACCCGGACAGGGGTGAGCTATGGCTACACCTTC.